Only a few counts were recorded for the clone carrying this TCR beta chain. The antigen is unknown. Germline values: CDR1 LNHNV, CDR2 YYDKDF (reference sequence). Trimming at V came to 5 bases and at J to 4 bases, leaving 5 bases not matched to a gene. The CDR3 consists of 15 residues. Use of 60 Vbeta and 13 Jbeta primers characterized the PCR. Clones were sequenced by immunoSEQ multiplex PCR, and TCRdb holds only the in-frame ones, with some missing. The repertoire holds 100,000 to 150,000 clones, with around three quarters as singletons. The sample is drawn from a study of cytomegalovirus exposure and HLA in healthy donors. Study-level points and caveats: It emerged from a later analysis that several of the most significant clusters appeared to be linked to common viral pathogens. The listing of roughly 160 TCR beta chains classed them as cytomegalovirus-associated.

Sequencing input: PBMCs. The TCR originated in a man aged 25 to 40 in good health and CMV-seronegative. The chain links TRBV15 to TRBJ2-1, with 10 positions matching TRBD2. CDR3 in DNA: TGTGCCACCAGCTTACTAGCGGGGCGTTACAATGAGCAGTTCTTC. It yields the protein CATSLLAGRYNEQFF.